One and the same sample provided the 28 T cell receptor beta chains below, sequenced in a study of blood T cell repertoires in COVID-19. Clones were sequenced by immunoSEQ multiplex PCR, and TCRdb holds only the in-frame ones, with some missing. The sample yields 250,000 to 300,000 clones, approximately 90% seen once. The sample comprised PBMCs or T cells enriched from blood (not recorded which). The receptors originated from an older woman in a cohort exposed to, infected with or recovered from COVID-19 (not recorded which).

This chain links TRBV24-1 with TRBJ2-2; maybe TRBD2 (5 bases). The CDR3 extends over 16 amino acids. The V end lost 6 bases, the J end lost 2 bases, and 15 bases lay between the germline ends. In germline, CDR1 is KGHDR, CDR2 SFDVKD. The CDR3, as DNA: TGTGCCACCAGTAAAAATACACCGGGAAACACCGGGGAGCTGTTTTTT. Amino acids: CATSKNTPGNTGELFF.

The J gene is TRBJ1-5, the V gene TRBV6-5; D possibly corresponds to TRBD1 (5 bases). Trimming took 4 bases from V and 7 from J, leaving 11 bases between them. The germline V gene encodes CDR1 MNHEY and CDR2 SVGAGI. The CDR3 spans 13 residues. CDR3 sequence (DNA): TGTGCCAGCAGTTCAGGGATAAGCCAGCCCCAGCATTTT. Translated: CASSSGISQPQHF.

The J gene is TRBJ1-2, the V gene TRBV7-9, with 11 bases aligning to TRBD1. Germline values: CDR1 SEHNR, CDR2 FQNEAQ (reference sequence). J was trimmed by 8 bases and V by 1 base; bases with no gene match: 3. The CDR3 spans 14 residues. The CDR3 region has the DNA TGTGCCAGCAGCTTAGGGACAGGGGGCTTGGGCTACACCTTC. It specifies CASSLGTGGLGYTF. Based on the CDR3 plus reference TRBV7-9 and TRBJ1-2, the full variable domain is DTGVSQNPRHKITKRGQNVTFRCDPISEHNRLYWYRQTLGQGPEFLTYFQNEAQLEKSRLLSDRFSAERPKGSFSTLEIQRTEQGDSAMYLCASSLGTGGLGYTFGSGTRLTVV.

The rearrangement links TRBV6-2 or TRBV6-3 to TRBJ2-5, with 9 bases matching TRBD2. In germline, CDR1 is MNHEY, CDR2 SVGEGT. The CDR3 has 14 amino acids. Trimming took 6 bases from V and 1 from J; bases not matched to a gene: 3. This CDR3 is CASSRLAVQETQYF. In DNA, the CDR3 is TGTGCCAGCAGCCGACTAGCGGTCCAAGAGACCCAGTACTTC.

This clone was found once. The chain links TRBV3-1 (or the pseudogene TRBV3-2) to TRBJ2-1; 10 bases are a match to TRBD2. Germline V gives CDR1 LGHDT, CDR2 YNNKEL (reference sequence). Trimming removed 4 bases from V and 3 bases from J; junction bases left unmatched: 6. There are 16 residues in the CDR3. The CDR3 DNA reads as TGTGCCAGCAGCCGGGCCGGGACTAGCGTCTACAATGAGCAGTTCTTC. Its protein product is CASSRAGTSVYNEQFF.

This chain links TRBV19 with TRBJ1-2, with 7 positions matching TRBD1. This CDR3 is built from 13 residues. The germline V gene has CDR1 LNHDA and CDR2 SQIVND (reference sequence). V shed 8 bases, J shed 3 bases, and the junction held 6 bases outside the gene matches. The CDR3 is CASRDSTHYGYTF. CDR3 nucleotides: TGTGCCAGTCGGGACAGTACACACTATGGCTACACCTTC.

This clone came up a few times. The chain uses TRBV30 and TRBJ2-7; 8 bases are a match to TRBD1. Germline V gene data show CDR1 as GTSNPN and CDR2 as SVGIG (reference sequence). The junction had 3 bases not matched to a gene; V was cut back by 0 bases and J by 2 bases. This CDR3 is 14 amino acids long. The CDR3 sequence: CAWSVVQGAYEQYF. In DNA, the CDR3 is TGTGCCTGGAGTGTCGTACAGGGGGCCTACGAGCAGTACTTC. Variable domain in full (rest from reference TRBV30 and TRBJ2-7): SQTIHQWPATLVQPVGSPLSLECTVEGTSNPNLYWYRQAAGRGLQLLFYSVGIGQISSEVPQNLSASRPQDRQFILSSKKLLLSDSGFYLCAWSVVQGAYEQYFGPGTRLTVT.

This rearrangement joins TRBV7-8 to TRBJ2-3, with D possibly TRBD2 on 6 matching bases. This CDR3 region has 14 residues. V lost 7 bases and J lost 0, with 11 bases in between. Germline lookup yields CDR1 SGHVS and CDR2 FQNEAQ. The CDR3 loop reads CASTPGGSTDTQYF. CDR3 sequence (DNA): TGTGCCAGCACTCCAGGAGGGAGCACAGATACGCAGTATTTT. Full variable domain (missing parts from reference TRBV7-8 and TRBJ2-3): GAGVSQSPRYKVAKRGQDVALRCDPISGHVSLFWYQQALGQGPEFLTYFQNEAQLDKSGLPSDRFFAERPEGSVSTLKIQRTQQEDSAVYLCASTPGGSTDTQYFGPGTRLTVL.

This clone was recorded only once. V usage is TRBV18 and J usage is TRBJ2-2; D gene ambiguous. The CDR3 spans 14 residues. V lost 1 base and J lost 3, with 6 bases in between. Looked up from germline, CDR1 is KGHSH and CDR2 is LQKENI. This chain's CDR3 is CASSPRTDTGELFF. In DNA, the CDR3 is TGTGCCAGCTCACCACGTACTGACACCGGGGAGCTGTTTTTT.

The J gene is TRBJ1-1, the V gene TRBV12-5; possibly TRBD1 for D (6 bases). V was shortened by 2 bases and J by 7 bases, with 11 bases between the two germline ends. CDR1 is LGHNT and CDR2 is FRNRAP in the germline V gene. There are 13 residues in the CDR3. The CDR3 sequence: CASGLWTEFEAFF. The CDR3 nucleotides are TGTGCTAGTGGTTTGTGGACAGAATTTGAAGCTTTCTTT.

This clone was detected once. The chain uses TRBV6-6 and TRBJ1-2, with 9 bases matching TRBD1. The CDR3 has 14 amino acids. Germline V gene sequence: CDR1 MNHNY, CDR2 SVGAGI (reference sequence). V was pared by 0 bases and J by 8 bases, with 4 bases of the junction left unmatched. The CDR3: CASSYSDRGDGYTF. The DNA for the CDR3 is TGTGCCAGCAGTTACTCGGACAGGGGTGACGGCTACACCTTC.

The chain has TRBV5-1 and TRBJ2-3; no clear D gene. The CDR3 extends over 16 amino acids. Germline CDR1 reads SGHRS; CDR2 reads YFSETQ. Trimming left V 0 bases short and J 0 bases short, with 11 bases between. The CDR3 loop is CASSLGLVASTDTQYF. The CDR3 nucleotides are TGCGCCAGCAGCTTGGGGCTAGTCGCTAGCACAGATACGCAGTATTTT. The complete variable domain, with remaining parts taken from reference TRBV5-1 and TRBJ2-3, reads KAGVTQTPRYLIKTRGQQVTLSCSPISGHRSVSWYQQTPGQGLQFLFEYFSETQRNKGNFPGRFSGRQFSNSRSEMNVSTLELGDSALYLCASSLGLVASTDTQYFGPGTRLTVL.

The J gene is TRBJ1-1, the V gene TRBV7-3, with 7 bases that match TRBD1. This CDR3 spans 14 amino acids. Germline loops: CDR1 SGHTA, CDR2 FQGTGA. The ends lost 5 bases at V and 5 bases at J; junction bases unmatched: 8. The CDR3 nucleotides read TGTGCCAGCAGCCCCGACAGGGCGGGAACTGAAGCTTTCTTT. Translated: CASSPDRAGTEAFF. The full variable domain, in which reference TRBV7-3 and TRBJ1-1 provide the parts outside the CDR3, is GAGVSQTPSNKVTEKGKYVELRCDPISGHTALYWYRQSLGQGPEFLIYFQGTGAADDSGLPNDRFFAVRPEGSVSTLKIQRTERGDSAVYLCASSPDRAGTEAFFGQGTRLTVV.

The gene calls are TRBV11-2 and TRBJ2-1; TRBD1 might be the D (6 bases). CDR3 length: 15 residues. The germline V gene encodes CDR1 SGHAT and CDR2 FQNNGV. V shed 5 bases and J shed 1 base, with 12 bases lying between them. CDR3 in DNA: TGTGCCAGCAGCACGAGCGGACAGTCCTACAATGAGCAGTTCTTC. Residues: CASSTSGQSYNEQFF.

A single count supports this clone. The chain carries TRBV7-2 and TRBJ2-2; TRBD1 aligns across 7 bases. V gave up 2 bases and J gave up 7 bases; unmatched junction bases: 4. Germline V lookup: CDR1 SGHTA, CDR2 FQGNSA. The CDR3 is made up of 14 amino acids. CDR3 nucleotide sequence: TGTGCCAGCAGCTTACCGGACAGGAACGGGGAGCTGTTTTTT. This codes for CASSLPDRNGELFF.

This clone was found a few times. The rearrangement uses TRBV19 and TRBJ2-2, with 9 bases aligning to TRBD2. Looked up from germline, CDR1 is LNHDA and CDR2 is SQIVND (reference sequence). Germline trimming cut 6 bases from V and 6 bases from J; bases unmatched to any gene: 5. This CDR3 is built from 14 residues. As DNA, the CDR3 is TGTGCCAGTAGCCTCTTAGCGGGAGCCGGGGAGCTGTTTTTT. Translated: CASSLLAGAGELFF.

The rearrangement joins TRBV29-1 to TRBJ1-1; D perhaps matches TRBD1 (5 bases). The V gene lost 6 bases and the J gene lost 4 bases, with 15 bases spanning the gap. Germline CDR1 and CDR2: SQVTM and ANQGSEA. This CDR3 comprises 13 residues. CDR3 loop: CSVHWGGVTEAFF. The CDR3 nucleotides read TGCAGCGTCCACTGGGGGGGGGTCACTGAAGCTTTCTTT. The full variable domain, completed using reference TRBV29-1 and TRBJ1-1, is SAVISQKPSRDICQRGTSLTIQCQVDSQVTMMFWYRQQPGQSLTLIATANQGSEATYESGFVIDKFPISRPNLTFSTLTVSNMSPEDSSIYLCSVHWGGVTEAFFGQGTRLTVV.

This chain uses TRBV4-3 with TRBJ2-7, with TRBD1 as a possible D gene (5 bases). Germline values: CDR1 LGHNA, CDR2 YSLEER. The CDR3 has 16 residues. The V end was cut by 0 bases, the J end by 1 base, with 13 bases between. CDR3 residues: CASSQDSAGPSYEQYF. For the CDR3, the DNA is TGCGCCAGCAGCCAAGATTCGGCAGGGCCATCCTACGAGCAGTACTTC.

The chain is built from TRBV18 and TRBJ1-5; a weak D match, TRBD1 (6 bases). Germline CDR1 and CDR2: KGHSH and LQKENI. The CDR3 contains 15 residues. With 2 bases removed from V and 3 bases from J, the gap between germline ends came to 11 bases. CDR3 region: CASSPGGHFNQPQHF. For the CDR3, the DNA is TGTGCCAGCTCACCAGGGGGACACTTCAATCAGCCCCAGCATTTT.

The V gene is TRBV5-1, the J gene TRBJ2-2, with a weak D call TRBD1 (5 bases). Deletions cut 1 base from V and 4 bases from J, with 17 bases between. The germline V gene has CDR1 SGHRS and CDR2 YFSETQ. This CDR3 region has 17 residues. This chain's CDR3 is CASSLPPTGTFTGELFF. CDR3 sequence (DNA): TGCGCCAGCAGCTTGCCCCCAACAGGAACCTTCACCGGGGAGCTGTTTTTT.

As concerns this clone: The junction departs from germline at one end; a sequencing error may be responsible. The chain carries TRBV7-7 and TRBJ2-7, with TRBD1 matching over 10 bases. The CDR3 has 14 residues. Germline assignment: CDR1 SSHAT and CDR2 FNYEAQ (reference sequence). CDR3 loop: CASSTDRGAYEQYF. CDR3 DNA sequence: TGTGCTAGCAGCACGGACAGGGGGGCCTACGAGCAGTACTTC. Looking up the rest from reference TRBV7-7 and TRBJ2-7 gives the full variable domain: GAGVSQSPRYKVTKRGQDVTLRCDPISSHATLYWYQQALGQGPEFLTYFNYEAQPDKSGLPSDRFSAERPEGSISTLTIQRTEQRDSAMYRCASSTDRGAYEQYFGPGTRLTVT.

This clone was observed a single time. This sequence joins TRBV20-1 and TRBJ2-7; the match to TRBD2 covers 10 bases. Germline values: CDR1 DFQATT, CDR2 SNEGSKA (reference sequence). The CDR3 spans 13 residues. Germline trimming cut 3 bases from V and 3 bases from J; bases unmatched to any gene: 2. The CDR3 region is CSASGLADYEQYF. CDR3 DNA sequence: TGCAGTGCTAGTGGACTAGCGGACTACGAGCAGTACTTC.

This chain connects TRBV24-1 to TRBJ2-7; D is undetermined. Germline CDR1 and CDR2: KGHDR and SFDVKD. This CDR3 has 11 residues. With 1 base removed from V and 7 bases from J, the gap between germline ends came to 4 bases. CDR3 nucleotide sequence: TGTGCCACCAGTGATTTCGGGGAGCAGTACTTC. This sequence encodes CATSDFGEQYF.

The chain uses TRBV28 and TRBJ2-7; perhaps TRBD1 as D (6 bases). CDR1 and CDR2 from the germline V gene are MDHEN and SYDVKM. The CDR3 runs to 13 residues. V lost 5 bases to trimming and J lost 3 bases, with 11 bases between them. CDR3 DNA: TGTGCCAGCAGTCCTCGGGACATCTACGAGCAGTACTTC. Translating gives CASSPRDIYEQYF.

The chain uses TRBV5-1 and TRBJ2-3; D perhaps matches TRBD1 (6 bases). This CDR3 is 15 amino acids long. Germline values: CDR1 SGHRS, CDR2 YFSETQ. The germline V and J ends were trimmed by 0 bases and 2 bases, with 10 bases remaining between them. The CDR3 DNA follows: TGCGCCAGCAGCTTGGAGGGGGTAAACACAGATACGCAGTATTTT. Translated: CASSLEGVNTDTQYF.

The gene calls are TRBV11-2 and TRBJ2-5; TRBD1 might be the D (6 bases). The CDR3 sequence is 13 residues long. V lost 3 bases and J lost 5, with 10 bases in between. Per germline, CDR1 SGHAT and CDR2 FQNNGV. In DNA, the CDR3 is TGTGCCAGCAGCTTTTGGGGGCAGGAGACCCAGTACTTC. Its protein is CASSFWGQETQYF. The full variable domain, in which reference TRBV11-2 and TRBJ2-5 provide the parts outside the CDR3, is EAGVAQSPRYKIIEKRQSVAFWCNPISGHATLYWYQQILGQGPKLLIQFQNNGVVDDSQLPKDRFSAERLKGVDSTLKIQPAKLEDSAVYLCASSFWGQETQYFGPGTRLLVL.

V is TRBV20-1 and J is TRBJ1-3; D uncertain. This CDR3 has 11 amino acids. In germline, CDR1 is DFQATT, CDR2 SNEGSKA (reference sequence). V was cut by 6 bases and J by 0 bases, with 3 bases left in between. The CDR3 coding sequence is TGCAGTGCCAACTCTGGAAACACCATATATTTT. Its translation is CSANSGNTIYF.

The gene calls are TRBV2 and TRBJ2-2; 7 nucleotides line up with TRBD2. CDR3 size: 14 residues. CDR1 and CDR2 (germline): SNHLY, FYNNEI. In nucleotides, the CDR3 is TGTGCTCCACCTAGGGCGGGAGAGACCGGGGAGCTGTTTTTT. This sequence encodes CAPPRAGETGELFF.